This TCR beta chain was identified during a study of blood T cell repertoires in COVID-19. In the authors' methods: From reference gene primer amplification, estimates of nucleated cell counts were derived. The assay was immunoSEQ multiplex PCR, and TCRdb's table has in-frame clones only and misses some. V, J and clone size are taken as reported in that table, and D and trimming were inferred from the DNA itself. The sample holds around 300,000 clones; 88% are singletons and the top ten take around 4%. The CDR3 has 21 residues. With 2 bases clipped from V and 5 bases from J, the junction kept 24 bases outside the gene matches. The germline V gene encodes CDR1 MDHEN and CDR2 SYDVKM.

Sequencing was performed on peripheral blood. V and J are TRBV28 and TRBJ2-3, with TRBD1 matching over 8 bases. This receptor was taken from a woman aged 50 to 65 with active or convalescent COVID-19. For the CDR3, the DNA is TGTGCCAGCAGTTTAGACCCTGCCAGGGGGCTCCGTTTGAGGTTCCTAGATACGCAGTATTTT. This translates into CASSLDPARGLRLRFLDTQYF.